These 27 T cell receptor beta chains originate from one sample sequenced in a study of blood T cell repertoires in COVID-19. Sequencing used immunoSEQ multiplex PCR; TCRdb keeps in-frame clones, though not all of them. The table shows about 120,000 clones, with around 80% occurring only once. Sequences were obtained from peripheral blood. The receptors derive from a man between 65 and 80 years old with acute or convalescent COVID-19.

CDR3 residues: CASSLLGPLSGANVLTF. CDR3 coding DNA: TGTGCCAGCAGCTTGCTGGGGCCCCTCTCTGGGGCCAACGTCCTGACTTTC. The chain recombines TRBV7-2 with TRBJ2-6; possible D gene TRBD1, 5 bases. V shed 3 bases and J shed 0 bases, with 12 bases lying between them. From germline, CDR1 is SGHTA and CDR2 FQGNSA. The CDR3 is made up of 17 amino acids.

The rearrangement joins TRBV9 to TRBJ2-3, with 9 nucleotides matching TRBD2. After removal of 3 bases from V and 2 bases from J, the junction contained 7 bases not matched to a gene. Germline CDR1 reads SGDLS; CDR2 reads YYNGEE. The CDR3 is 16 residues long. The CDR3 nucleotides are TGTGCCAGCAGCGCGAGAGCGGGGGGCTCCACAGATACGCAGTATTTT. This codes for CASSARAGGSTDTQYF.

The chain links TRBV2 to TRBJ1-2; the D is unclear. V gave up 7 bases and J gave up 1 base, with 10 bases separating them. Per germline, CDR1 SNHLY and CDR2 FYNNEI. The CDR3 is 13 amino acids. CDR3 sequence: CASKLQINYGYTF. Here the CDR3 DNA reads TGTGCCAGCAAATTACAGATTAACTATGGCTACACCTTC. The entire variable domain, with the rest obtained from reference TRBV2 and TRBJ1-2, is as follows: EPEVTQTPSHQVTQMGQEVILRCVPISNHLYFYWYRQILGQKVEFLVSFYNNEISEKSEIFDDQFSVERPDGSNFTLKIRSTKLEDSAMYFCASKLQINYGYTFGSGTRLTVV.

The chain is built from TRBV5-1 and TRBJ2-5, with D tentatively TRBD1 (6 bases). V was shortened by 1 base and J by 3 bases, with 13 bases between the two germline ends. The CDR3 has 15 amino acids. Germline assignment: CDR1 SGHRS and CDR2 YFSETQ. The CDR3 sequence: CASSLNRVNEETQYF. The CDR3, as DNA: TGCGCCAGCAGCTTGAACAGGGTAAACGAAGAGACCCAGTACTTC.

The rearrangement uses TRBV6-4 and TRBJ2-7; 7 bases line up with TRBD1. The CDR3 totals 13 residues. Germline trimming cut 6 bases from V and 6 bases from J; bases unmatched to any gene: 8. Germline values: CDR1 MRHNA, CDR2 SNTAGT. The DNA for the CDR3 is TGTGCCAGCAGCTTGGACAGGAACGGCGAGCAGTACTTC. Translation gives CASSLDRNGEQYF.

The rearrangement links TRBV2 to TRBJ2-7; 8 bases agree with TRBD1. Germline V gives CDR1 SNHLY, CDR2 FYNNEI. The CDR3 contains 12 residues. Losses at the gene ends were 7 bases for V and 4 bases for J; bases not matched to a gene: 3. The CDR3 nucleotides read TGTGCCAGCAAAACAGGGGGATACGAGCAGTACTTC. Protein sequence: CASKTGGYEQYF. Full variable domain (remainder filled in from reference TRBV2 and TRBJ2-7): EPEVTQTPSHQVTQMGQEVILRCVPISNHLYFYWYRQILGQKVEFLVSFYNNEISEKSEIFDDQFSVERPDGSNFTLKIRSTKLEDSAMYFCASKTGGYEQYFGPGTRLTVT.

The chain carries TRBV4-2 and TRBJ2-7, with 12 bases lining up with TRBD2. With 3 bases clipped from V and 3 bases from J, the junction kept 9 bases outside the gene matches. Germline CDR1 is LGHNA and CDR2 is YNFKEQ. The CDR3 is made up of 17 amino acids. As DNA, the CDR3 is TGTGCCAGCAGCCAGACCACTAGCGGGGGGACCCTCTACGAGCAGTACTTC. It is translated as CASSQTTSGGTLYEQYF.

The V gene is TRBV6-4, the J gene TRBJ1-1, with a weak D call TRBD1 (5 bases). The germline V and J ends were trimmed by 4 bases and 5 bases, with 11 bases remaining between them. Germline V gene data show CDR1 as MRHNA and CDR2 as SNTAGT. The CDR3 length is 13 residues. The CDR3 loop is CASSVRPGTEAFF. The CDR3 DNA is TGTGCCAGCAGTGTCCGTCCAGGGACTGAAGCTTTCTTT.

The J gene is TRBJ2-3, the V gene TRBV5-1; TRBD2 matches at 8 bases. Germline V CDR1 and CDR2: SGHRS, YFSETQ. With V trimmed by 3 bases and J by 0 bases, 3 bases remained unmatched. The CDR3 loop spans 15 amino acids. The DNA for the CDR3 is TGCGCCAGCAGCTCGAGCGGGGGTAGCACAGATACGCAGTATTTT. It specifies CASSSSGGSTDTQYF.

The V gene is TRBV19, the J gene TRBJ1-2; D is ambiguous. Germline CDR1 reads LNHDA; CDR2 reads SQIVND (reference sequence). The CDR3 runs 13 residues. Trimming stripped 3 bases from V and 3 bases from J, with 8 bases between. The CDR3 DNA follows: TGTGCCAGTAGTATTGAGAGCGACTATGGCTACACCTTC. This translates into CASSIESDYGYTF.

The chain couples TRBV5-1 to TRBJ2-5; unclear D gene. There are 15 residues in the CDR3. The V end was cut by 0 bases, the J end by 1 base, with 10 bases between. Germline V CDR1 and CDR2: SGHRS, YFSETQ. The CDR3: CASSLEDGSQETQYF. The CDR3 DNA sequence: TGCGCCAGCAGCTTGGAAGACGGGTCCCAAGAGACCCAGTACTTC.

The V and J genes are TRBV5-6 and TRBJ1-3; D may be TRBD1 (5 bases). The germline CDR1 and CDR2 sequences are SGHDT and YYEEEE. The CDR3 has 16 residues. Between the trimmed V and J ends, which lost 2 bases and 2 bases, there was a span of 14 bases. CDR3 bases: TGTGCCAGCAGCTTTCGGCAGGGTAGGACTGGAAACACCATATATTTT. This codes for CASSFRQGRTGNTIYF.

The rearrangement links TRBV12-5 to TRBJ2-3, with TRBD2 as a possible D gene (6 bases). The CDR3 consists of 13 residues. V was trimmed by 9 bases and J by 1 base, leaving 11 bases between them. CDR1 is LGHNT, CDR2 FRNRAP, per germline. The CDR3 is CASSASGTDTQYF. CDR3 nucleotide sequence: TGTGCTAGCTCGGCTAGCGGCACAGATACGCAGTATTTT.

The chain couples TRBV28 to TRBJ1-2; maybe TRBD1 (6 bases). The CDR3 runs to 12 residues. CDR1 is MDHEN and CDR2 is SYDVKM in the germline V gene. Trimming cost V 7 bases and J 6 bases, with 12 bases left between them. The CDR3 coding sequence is TGTGCCAGCAATCTACAGGGACATGGCTACACCTTC. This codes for CASNLQGHGYTF.

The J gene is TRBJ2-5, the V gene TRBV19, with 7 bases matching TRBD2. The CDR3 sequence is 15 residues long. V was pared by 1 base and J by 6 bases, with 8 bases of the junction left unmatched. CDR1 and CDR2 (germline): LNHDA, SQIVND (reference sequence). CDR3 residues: CASSIAGGRLQTQYF. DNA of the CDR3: TGTGCCAGTAGTATAGCCGGCGGGAGACTCCAGACCCAGTACTTC.

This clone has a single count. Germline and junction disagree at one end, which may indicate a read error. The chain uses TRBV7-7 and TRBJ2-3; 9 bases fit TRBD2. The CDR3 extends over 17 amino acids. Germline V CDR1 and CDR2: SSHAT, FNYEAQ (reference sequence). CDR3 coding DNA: TGTGCTAGCAGCTTAGCTGAGGGCGGGGGGGCCTCAGATACGCAGTATTTT. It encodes CASSLAEGGGASDTQYF.

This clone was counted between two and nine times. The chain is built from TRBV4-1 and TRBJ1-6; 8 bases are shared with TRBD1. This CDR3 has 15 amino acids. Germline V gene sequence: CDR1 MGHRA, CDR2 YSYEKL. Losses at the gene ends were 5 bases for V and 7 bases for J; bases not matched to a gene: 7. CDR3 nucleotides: TGCGCCAGCAGCTATGGACAGGGAAAAAATTCACCCCTCCACTTT. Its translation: CASSYGQGKNSPLHF.

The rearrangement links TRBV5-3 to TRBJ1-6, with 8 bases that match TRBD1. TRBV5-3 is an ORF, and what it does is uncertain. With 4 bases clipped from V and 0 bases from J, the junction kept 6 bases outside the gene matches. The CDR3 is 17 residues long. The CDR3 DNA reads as TGTGCCAGAAGCCCAAGGACAGGGAGCTCCTATAATTCACCCCTCCACTTT. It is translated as CARSPRTGSSYNSPLHF.

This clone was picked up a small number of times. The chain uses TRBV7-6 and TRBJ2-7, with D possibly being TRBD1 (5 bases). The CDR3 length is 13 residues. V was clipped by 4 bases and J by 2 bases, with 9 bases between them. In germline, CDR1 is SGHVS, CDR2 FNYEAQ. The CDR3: CASSWTPAYEQYF. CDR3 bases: TGTGCCAGCAGCTGGACACCAGCCTACGAGCAGTACTTC.

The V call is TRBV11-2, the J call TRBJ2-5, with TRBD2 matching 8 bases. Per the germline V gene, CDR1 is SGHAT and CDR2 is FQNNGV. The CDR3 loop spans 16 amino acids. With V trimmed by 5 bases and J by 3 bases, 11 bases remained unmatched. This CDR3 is CASSRRGTGGKETQYF. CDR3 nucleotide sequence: TGTGCCAGCAGCCGTCGGGGAACGGGGGGGAAAGAGACCCAGTACTTC.

DNA for the CDR3: TGTGCCAGCAGGACAGGTTTCTATGGCTACACCTTC. Translation gives CASRTGFYGYTF. V gene TRBV2 combines with J gene TRBJ1-2; tentative D call: TRBD1 (6 bases). CDR3 size: 12 residues. Deletions cut 6 bases from V and 4 bases from J, with 9 bases between. CDR1 and CDR2 (germline): SNHLY, FYNNEI. The full variable domain, with the rest looked up from reference TRBV2 and TRBJ1-2, is EPEVTQTPSHQVTQMGQEVILRCVPISNHLYFYWYRQILGQKVEFLVSFYNNEISEKSEIFDDQFSVERPDGSNFTLKIRSTKLEDSAMYFCASRTGFYGYTFGSGTRLTVV.

The CDR3 region has the DNA TGTGCCAGCAGCTTGCAACAGGGCAATCAGCCCCAGCATTTT. This translates into CASSLQQGNQPQHF. This chain joins TRBV5-8 and TRBJ1-5; TRBD1 is a possible D gene (5 bases). Between the trimmed V and J ends, which lost 1 base and 2 bases, there was a span of 7 bases. This CDR3 spans 14 amino acids. Germline CDR1 reads SGHTS; CDR2 reads YDEGEE.

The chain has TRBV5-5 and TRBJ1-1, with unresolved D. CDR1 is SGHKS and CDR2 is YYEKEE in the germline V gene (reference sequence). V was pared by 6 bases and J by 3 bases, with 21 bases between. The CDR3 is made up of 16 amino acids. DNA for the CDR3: TGTGCCAGCACTTCGTTCCTGGGCCAAAGAGACACTGAAGCTTTCTTT. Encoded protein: CASTSFLGQRDTEAFF.

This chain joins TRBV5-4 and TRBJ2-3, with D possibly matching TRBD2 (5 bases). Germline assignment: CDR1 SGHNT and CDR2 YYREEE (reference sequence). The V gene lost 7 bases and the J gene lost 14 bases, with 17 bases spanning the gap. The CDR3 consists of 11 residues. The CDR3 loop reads CASGSREPWYF. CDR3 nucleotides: TGTGCCAGCGGAAGCCGGGAACCCTGGTATTTT.

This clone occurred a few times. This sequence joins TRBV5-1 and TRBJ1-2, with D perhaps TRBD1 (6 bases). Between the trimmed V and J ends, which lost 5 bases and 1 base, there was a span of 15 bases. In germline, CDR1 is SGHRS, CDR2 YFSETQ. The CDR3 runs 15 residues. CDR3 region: CASRIGNRDNYGYTF. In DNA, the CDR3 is TGCGCCAGCAGGATAGGCAACAGGGATAACTATGGCTACACCTTC.

This CDR3 is CASSEPGGGPYEQYF. CDR3 DNA: TGTGCCAGCAGCGAGCCTGGCGGGGGGCCCTACGAGCAGTACTTC. V gene TRBV5-4 combines with J gene TRBJ2-7, with TRBD2 matching 8 bases. After removal of 4 bases from V and 2 bases from J, the junction contained 8 bases not matched to a gene. Germline CDR1 reads SGHNT; CDR2 reads YYREEE (reference sequence). The CDR3 consists of 15 residues.

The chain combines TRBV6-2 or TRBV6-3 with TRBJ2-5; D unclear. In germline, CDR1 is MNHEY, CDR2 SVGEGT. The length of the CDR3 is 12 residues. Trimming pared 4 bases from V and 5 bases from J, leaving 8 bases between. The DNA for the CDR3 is TGTGCCAGCAGTTCTCCGACTGAGACCCAGTACTTC. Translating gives CASSSPTETQYF.